The rows below give T cell receptor beta chains drawn from one sample of a study of siplizumab effects on memory and regulatory T cells. Sequenced by immunoSEQ multiplex PCR; TCRdb stores in-frame clones only, minus some. Seen here are more than 85,000 clones, roughly 94% observed once, and the top ten hold around 0.6%. The material sequenced was Tregs sorted from blood. These receptors came from a human donor in good health. The CDR3 runs from the conserved cysteine through the conserved F or W. The order of the fields is J gene, CDR3 length, D gene, clone size, V gene, CDR3 DNA, CDR3 protein. The D gene is left open where the match is weak. Size values are once, few and many counts, or a class for expanded clones, and some rows have none.

>TRBJ2-7|14|NA|few|TRBV10-1
TGCGCCAGCAGTGACGGTTTTCTAGGATACGAGCAGTACTTC
CASSDGFLGYEQYF
>TRBJ2-1|15|TRBD2|NA|TRBV30
TGTGCCTGGTCTTACGGGACTAGCGTTTACAATGAGCAGTTCTTC
CAWSYGTSVYNEQFF
>TRBJ2-1|15|NA|NA|TRBV30
TGTGCCTGGAGCCTTGGGACACACCCCCACAATGAGCAGTTCTTC
CAWSLGTHPHNEQFF
>TRBJ1-1|12|NA|NA|TRBV6-6
TGTGCCAGCAGTTACTATAACACTGAAGCTTTCTTT
CASSYYNTEAFF
>TRBJ2-7|14|NA|NA|TRBV5-1
TGCGCCAGCAGCGTCCTACAGGGCAACTACGAGCAGTACTTC
CASSVLQGNYEQYF
>TRBJ2-6|13|NA|NA|TRBV5-1
TGCGCCAGCAGCTTGGGAGGGAACAACGTCCTGACTTTC
CASSLGGNNVLTF
>TRBJ2-1|17|TRBD2|NA|TRBV7-8
TGTGCCAGCAGCGGCTGGACTAGCGGGAGAAGGGTCAATGAGCAGTTCTTC
CASSGWTSGRRVNEQFF
>TRBJ2-7|15|NA|NA|TRBV9
TGTGCCAGCAGCGCAGCCCCGACGTCCGACCACGAGCAGTACTTC
CASSAAPTSDHEQYF
>TRBJ2-5|13|TRBD2|NA|TRBV18
TGTGCCAGCTCACCAGGACTAGCAGAGACCCAGTACTTC
CASSPGLAETQYF
>TRBJ1-2|16|NA|NA|TRBV5-8
TGTGCCAGCAGCTTGTTGGTAGTCGAGGGCCTCTATGGCTACACCTTC
CASSLLVVEGLYGYTF
>TRBJ1-1|13|NA|NA|TRBV18
TGTGCCAGCTCACCAAAAGGGGGCACTGAAGCTTTCTTT
CASSPKGGTEAFF
>TRBJ2-7|11|NA|NA|TRBV11-1
TGTGCCAGCAGCCAGTCCTACGAGCAGTACTTC
CASSQSYEQYF
>TRBJ2-7|15|NA|NA|TRBV18
TGTGCCAGCTCACCGACGGCGGATCGGAGATCCGAGCAGTACTTC
CASSPTADRRSEQYF
>TRBJ2-1|15|TRBD2|NA|TRBV6-5
TGTGCCAGCAGTAGCGGGAAGGTCCGTCGGAATGAGCAGTTCTTC
CASSSGKVRRNEQFF
>TRBJ1-1|14|NA|NA|TRBV5-6
TGTGCCAGCAGCTTGGCCGGGGTGGACACTGAAGCTTTCTTT
CASSLAGVDTEAFF
>TRBJ1-3|21|NA|NA|TRBV28
TGTGCCAGCAGCCCTACCCTGGGGGGAACCCCCAAAGAGCGGGGTGGAAACACCATATATTTT
CASSPTLGGTPKERGGNTIYF
>TRBJ2-2|16|TRBD2|NA|TRBV7-9
TGTGCCAGCAGCTTAGCGGCGGGCGGGAGGACCGGGGAGCTGTTTTTT
CASSLAAGGRTGELFF
>TRBJ2-7|13|NA|NA|TRBV10-3
TGTGCCATCAGTGGTGTAGGGGTCTACGAGCAGTACTTC
CAISGVGVYEQYF
>TRBJ1-5|16|TRBD1|few|TRBV7-2
TGTGCCAGCAGCTTAGCTTTACAGGGGGCGTCTAAGCCCCAGCATTTT
CASSLALQGASKPQHF
>TRBJ2-7|16|NA|NA|TRBV18
TGTGCCAGCTCACCACCGACAGGGACTAAAACCTACGAGCAGTACTTC
CASSPPTGTKTYEQYF
>TRBJ1-4|14|NA|NA|TRBV5-1
TGCGCCAGCAGCTTGGCCAGGGGTGGTGAAAAACTGTTTTTT
CASSLARGGEKLFF
>TRBJ2-7|15|NA|NA|TRBV11-2
TGTGCCAGCAGCTTAGTTTCAGGGAGCTCCTACGAGCAGTACTTC
CASSLVSGSSYEQYF
>TRBJ2-7|16|TRBD2|NA|TRBV28
TGTGCCAGCAGTCCACGGACTAGTCGTCCCCTCTACGAGCAGTACTTC
CASSPRTSRPLYEQYF
>TRBJ2-2|15|TRBD1|NA|TRBV6-6
TGTGCCAGCAGCAGACAGGGGGCAAACACCGGGGAGCTGTTTTTT
CASSRQGANTGELFF
>TRBJ1-4|14|NA|NA|TRBV5-6
TGTGCCAGCAGAAAGAGGGGGGGAGGCGAAAAACTGTTTTTT
CASRKRGGGEKLFF
>TRBJ1-1|12|NA|NA|TRBV2
TGTGCCAGCGATAGTGATTTCACTGAAGCTTTCTTT
CASDSDFTEAFF
>TRBJ2-5|14|TRBD1|once|TRBV5-1
TGCGCCAGCAGCTTGGCTGGGACAGTAGAGACCCAGTACTTC
CASSLAGTVETQYF
>TRBJ1-1|13|NA|NA|TRBV11-3
TGTGCCAGCAGCTTATCAGGGAACACTGAAGCTTTCTTT
CASSLSGNTEAFF
>TRBJ2-7|14|NA|NA|TRBV6-5
TGTGCCAGCAGTTACTATGGTAGCTCCTACGAGCAGTACTTC
CASSYYGSSYEQYF
>TRBJ2-7|15|NA|NA|TRBV7-9
TGTGCCAGCAGCCATAGACGGGACACCTCCTACGAGCAGTACTTC
CASSHRRDTSYEQYF
>TRBJ2-3|15|NA|NA|TRBV28
TGTGCCAGCAAAGATTATCGGCTCCTCGGGGATACGCAGTATTTT
CASKDYRLLGDTQYF